The 30 T cell receptor beta chains below all came from one sample that was sequenced in a study of a mutant IDH1 vaccine in newly diagnosed glioma. Sample time point: week 11, during vaccination. A 20-mer mutant IDH1 peptide at 300 ug was injected subcutaneously with topical imiquimod. The method was immunoSEQ multiplex PCR; TCRdb's version includes in-frame clones alone and lacks a portion of them. The sample holds about 25,000 clones; about 70% are singletons and the top ten take 9.5% to 12%. These receptors' antigens are unknown. The sample consisted of peripheral blood mononuclear cells (PBMCs), taken from a glioma patient whose treatment included an IDH1 peptide vaccine. The receptors derive from a man aged 18 to 29 with glioma. Some clones in this sample may be carry-over from other donors' samples.

V gene TRBV29-1 combines with J gene TRBJ1-3; D perhaps matches TRBD1 (6 bases). There are 14 residues in the CDR3. The germline V gene has CDR1 SQVTM and CDR2 ANQGSEA. The V end lost 5 bases, the J end lost 0 bases, and 11 bases lay between the germline ends. The CDR3 nucleotides are TGCAGCGTTTCAACAGGGAACTCTGGAAACACCATATATTTT. Translation: CSVSTGNSGNTIYF.

The chain carries TRBV5-1 and TRBJ1-2, with D perhaps matching TRBD1 (6 bases). CDR1 is SGHRS and CDR2 is YFSETQ in the germline V gene. V was shortened by 4 bases and J by 2 bases, with 12 bases between the two germline ends. The CDR3 runs to 14 residues. The CDR3 bases are TGCGCCAGCAGCGACCCTGGACAGAACTATGGCTACACCTTC. Translated: CASSDPGQNYGYTF. The entire variable domain, with the rest obtained from reference TRBV5-1 and TRBJ1-2, is as follows: KAGVTQTPRYLIKTRGQQVTLSCSPISGHRSVSWYQQTPGQGLQFLFEYFSETQRNKGNFPGRFSGRQFSNSRSEMNVSTLELGDSALYLCASSDPGQNYGYTFGSGTRLTVV.

The chain uses TRBV30 and TRBJ2-1, with 7 bases matching TRBD1. Germline loops: CDR1 GTSNPN, CDR2 SVGIG (reference sequence). The CDR3 is 15 residues long. V lost 2 bases to trimming and J lost 0 bases; unmatched junction nucleotides: 4. The CDR3 region is CAWSRTGTSYNEQFF. CDR3 DNA: TGTGCCTGGAGTCGGACAGGAACCTCCTACAATGAGCAGTTCTTC.

In its sample, this clone was seen once. The rearrangement links TRBV13 to TRBJ2-7; the match to TRBD1 covers 8 bases. Germline CDR1 and CDR2: PRHDT and FYEKMQ (reference sequence). The CDR3 covers 15 residues. The V gene end was trimmed by 4 bases and the J gene end by 1 base; junction bases not matched to a gene: 6. The CDR3 reads CASSSLGQGSYEQYF. In nucleotides, the CDR3 is TGTGCCAGCAGCTCCCTCGGACAGGGTTCCTACGAGCAGTACTTC.

There are a few counts of this clone. The CDR3 DNA sequence: TGCGCCAGCAGCTTGGCCCCCGGGACAGTGGGGACTGAAGCTTTCTTT. Protein product: CASSLAPGTVGTEAFF. This chain connects TRBV5-1 to TRBJ1-1; 7 bases map to TRBD1. CDR1 and CDR2 (germline): SGHRS, YFSETQ. The CDR3 consists of 16 residues. V lost 0 bases, J lost 5 bases, and 10 bases stayed unmatched.

The rearrangement uses TRBV7-6 and TRBJ1-2; 9 nucleotides match TRBD1. Germline CDR1 is SGHVS and CDR2 is FNYEAQ. The CDR3 length is 14 residues. V trimming: 5 bases; J trimming: 6 bases; junction bases outside the gene matches: 7. CDR3 loop: CASSKLDRGNGYTF. In DNA, the CDR3 is TGTGCCAGCAGCAAGCTCGACAGGGGGAATGGCTACACCTTC.

This clone appeared a few times. The gene calls are TRBV4-3 and TRBJ1-2; D uncertain. This CDR3 has 14 amino acids. CDR1 LGHNA and CDR2 YSLEER come from the germline V gene. V lost 1 base and J 0 bases, leaving 6 bases between the germline ends. DNA for the CDR3: TGCGCCAGCAGCCAAGGATCGGCTAACTATGGCTACACCTTC. Translating it yields CASSQGSANYGYTF.

The J gene is TRBJ1-2, the V gene TRBV5-8, with 7 nucleotides matching TRBD1. This CDR3 region has 15 residues. Germline V gene sequence: CDR1 SGHTS, CDR2 YDEGEE. The J segment lost 2 bases and the V segment lost 0 bases, leaving 4 bases of the junction unmatched. The CDR3 is CASSLDATGNYGYTF. In nucleotides, the CDR3 is TGTGCCAGCAGCTTGGACGCGACAGGGAACTATGGCTACACCTTC.

The count of this clone is one. The V call is TRBV7-8, the J call TRBJ1-2; 7 positions agree with TRBD1. J lost 5 bases, V lost 0 bases, and 6 bases had no gene match. The CDR3 is 15 residues long. Germline V gives CDR1 SGHVS, CDR2 FQNEAQ. For the CDR3, the DNA is TGTGCCAGCAGCTTAGCTTCAGGGGGGGTTTATGGCTACACCTTC. This codes for CASSLASGGVYGYTF. The whole variable domain, remainder taken from reference TRBV7-8 and TRBJ1-2, is GAGVSQSPRYKVAKRGQDVALRCDPISGHVSLFWYQQALGQGPEFLTYFQNEAQLDKSGLPSDRFFAERPEGSVSTLKIQRTQQEDSAVYLCASSLASGGVYGYTFGSGTRLTVV.

The V and J genes are TRBV5-1 and TRBJ2-7; TRBD2 is a possible D gene (6 bases). Germline CDR1 is SGHRS and CDR2 is YFSETQ. The CDR3 runs to 13 residues. V lost 1 base and J lost 4, with 9 bases in between. CDR3 sequence (DNA): TGCGCCAGCAGCTTGACGGGAGATTACGAGCAGTACTTC. Its translation: CASSLTGDYEQYF.

The rearrangement uses TRBV7-2 and TRBJ2-7; possible D gene TRBD2, 5 bases. The CDR3 has 13 amino acids. Germline V gene sequence: CDR1 SGHTA, CDR2 FQGNSA. Trimming removed 4 bases at V and 4 bases at J, with 11 bases between. As DNA, the CDR3 is TGTGCCAGCAGCTCCCACAGAGGGTACGAGCAGTACTTC. This sequence encodes CASSSHRGYEQYF.

CDR3 in amino acids: CASSYRAEAFF. As DNA, the CDR3 is TGTGCCAGTAGCTACCGGGCTGAAGCTTTCTTT. This chain joins TRBV19 and TRBJ1-1; D ambiguous. The germline V gene encodes CDR1 LNHDA and CDR2 SQIVND (reference sequence). This CDR3 region has 11 residues. Trimming removed 6 bases from V and 6 bases from J, with 8 bases in between.

The chain combines TRBV4-3 with TRBJ2-7; 7 nucleotides align to TRBD1. The V gene's germline CDR1 is LGHNA and CDR2 YSLEER. This CDR3 comprises 15 residues. The trim removed 1 base at V and 7 bases at J, leaving 10 bases unmatched. CDR3 sequence (DNA): TGCGCCAGCAGCCAAGGGCTACAGGGGCAGATGGAGCAGTACTTC. It yields the protein CASSQGLQGQMEQYF.

This clone was seen more than once but under ten times. This chain links TRBV4-3 with TRBJ1-6; D is undetermined. The germline V and J ends were trimmed by 3 bases and 6 bases, with 12 bases remaining between them. The CDR3 is made up of 15 amino acids. The germline V gene encodes CDR1 LGHNA and CDR2 YSLEER. The CDR3 region has the DNA TGCGCCAGCAGCCAGGAGGGCAGCACTAATTCACCCCTCCACTTT. Encoded protein: CASSQEGSTNSPLHF.

The chain has TRBV7-9 and TRBJ2-7, with a possible D match to TRBD2 (7 bases). Trimming left V 1 base short and J 1 base short, with 17 bases between. This CDR3 has 17 amino acids. Germline V gene lookup returns CDR1 SEHNR and CDR2 FQNEAQ (reference sequence). The CDR3 coding sequence is TGTGCCAGCAGCTTAGGAGGGTGGGGGGGCCTATCCTACGAGCAGTACTTC. Translated: CASSLGGWGGLSYEQYF.

This clone was detected a few times. The chain is built from TRBV2 and TRBJ1-1, with a tentative D call TRBD1 (6 bases). CDR1 and CDR2 (germline): SNHLY, FYNNEI. Between the trimmed V and J ends, which lost 5 bases and 4 bases, there was a span of 11 bases. This CDR3 region has 13 residues. The chain's CDR3 is CASSPGDPTEAFF. CDR3 nucleotides: TGTGCCAGCAGTCCAGGGGACCCCACTGAAGCTTTCTTT.

This sequence joins TRBV5-4 and TRBJ2-7; D could derive from TRBD1 or TRBD2 (5 bases each). This CDR3 spans 15 amino acids. Germline CDR1 reads SGHNT; CDR2 reads YYREEE (reference sequence). Trimming removed 3 bases from V and 1 base from J, with 14 bases in between. This CDR3 is CASSSGTFLSYEQYF. CDR3 DNA sequence: TGTGCCAGCAGCTCCGGGACCTTTCTTTCCTACGAGCAGTACTTC. Variable domain in full (rest from reference TRBV5-4 and TRBJ2-7): ETGVTQSPTHLIKTRGQQVTLRCSSQSGHNTVSWYQQALGQGPQFIFQYYREEENGRGNFPPRFSGLQFPNYSSELNVNALELDDSALYLCASSSGTFLSYEQYFGPGTRLTVT.

The chain links TRBV9 to TRBJ2-5; no firm D call. V was pared by 0 bases and J by 1 base, with 10 bases between. The CDR3 has 15 amino acids. Looked up from germline, CDR1 is SGDLS and CDR2 is YYNGEE. Here the CDR3 reads CASSVATVSQETQYF. The DNA of the CDR3 is TGTGCCAGCAGCGTAGCTACAGTAAGCCAAGAGACCCAGTACTTC.

The table lists this clone with a count of one. The chain recombines TRBV4-3 with TRBJ2-1; 11 nucleotides align to TRBD2. The junction had 6 bases not matched to a gene; V was cut back by 2 bases and J by 3 bases. The CDR3 length is 17 residues. Germline V gene lookup returns CDR1 LGHNA and CDR2 YSLEER. As DNA, the CDR3 is TGCGCCAGCAGCCAACTGGGACTAGCGGACGTCTACAATGAGCAGTTCTTC. It yields the protein CASSQLGLADVYNEQFF.

This clone was counted a few times. The chain couples TRBV9 to TRBJ2-5; no definite D call. CDR1 is SGDLS, CDR2 YYNGEE, per germline. This CDR3 has 15 amino acids. V was clipped by 2 bases and J by 0 bases, with 11 bases between them. CDR3 loop: CASSVRAAYQETQYF. The CDR3, as DNA: TGTGCCAGCAGCGTTAGGGCAGCGTACCAAGAGACCCAGTACTTC.

This clone was seen more than once but under ten times. The CDR3 sequence: CASSLAGQGESGANVLTF. In DNA form, the CDR3 reads TGTGCCAGCAGCTTAGCGGGACAGGGCGAATCTGGGGCCAACGTCCTGACTTTC. The chain couples TRBV7-3 to TRBJ2-6, with 9 bases fitting TRBD1. V was clipped by 2 bases and J by 1 base; unmatched bases: 6. Germline assignment: CDR1 SGHTA and CDR2 FQGTGA. The CDR3 covers 18 residues.

The chain recombines TRBV30 with TRBJ2-1; D assignment may be TRBD1 or TRBD2 (6 bases each). With 3 bases removed from V and 4 bases from J, the gap between germline ends came to 19 bases. The CDR3 is 16 residues long. CDR1 is GTSNPN and CDR2 is SVGIG in the germline V gene (reference sequence). The CDR3 here is CAWSPGRGVRYNEQFF. The CDR3 bases are TGTGCCTGGAGCCCAGGAAGGGGGGTTCGGTACAATGAGCAGTTCTTC.

V and J are TRBV5-1 and TRBJ2-7, with D hard to call. V gave up 1 base and J gave up 6 bases, with 8 bases separating them. This CDR3 contains 12 residues. Germline CDR1 and CDR2: SGHRS and YFSETQ. CDR3 in DNA: TGCGCCAGCAGCTTGTCCTTATCCGAGCAGTACTTC. It codes for CASSLSLSEQYF.

This clone appeared once. This chain uses TRBV29-1 with TRBJ2-7; 8 bases match TRBD1. CDR3 length: 14 residues. V trimming: 4 bases; J trimming: 5 bases; junction bases outside the gene matches: 10. Germline CDR1 SQVTM, CDR2 ANQGSEA. CDR3: CSVVRGQGGNEQYF. CDR3 sequence (DNA): TGCAGCGTTGTCCGAGGACAGGGTGGCAACGAGCAGTACTTC.

This chain uses TRBV18 with TRBJ2-7; 7 nucleotides agree with TRBD2. With 1 base clipped from V and 2 bases from J, the junction kept 8 bases outside the gene matches. The germline V gene has CDR1 KGHSH and CDR2 LQKENI. There are 16 residues in the CDR3. The CDR3 bases are TGTGCCAGCTCACCACGCGGGAGAAGGAACACCTACGAGCAGTACTTC. It translates to CASSPRGRRNTYEQYF.

The chain carries TRBV6-6 and TRBJ2-3, with 9 positions matching TRBD2. Germline CDR1 is MNHNY and CDR2 is SVGAGI (reference sequence). The CDR3 is made up of 15 amino acids. After removal of 6 bases from V and 2 bases from J, the junction contained 6 bases not matched to a gene. This CDR3 reads CASSQAGGSTDTQYF. The CDR3 bases are TGTGCCAGCAGCCAAGCGGGGGGTTCCACAGATACGCAGTATTTT.

This chain links TRBV27 with TRBJ1-2; TRBD1 matches 10 bases. The germline gives CDR1 MNHEY, CDR2 SMNVEV (reference sequence). This CDR3 contains 18 residues. V shed 2 bases and J 6 bases; nucleotides not matched to a gene: 15. As DNA, the CDR3 is TGTGCCAGCAGTTTACTAAGGGGGGGACAGGGGTTTATTAATGGCTACACCTTC. This gives the protein CASSLLRGGQGFINGYTF.

The J gene is TRBJ2-7, the V gene TRBV9; 13 positions agree with TRBD2. With V trimmed by 2 bases and J by 7 bases, 9 bases remained unmatched. From germline, CDR1 is SGDLS and CDR2 YYNGEE. This CDR3 comprises 16 residues. The CDR3 bases are TGTGCCAGCAGCGTCTCCGCCGGGACTAGCGGGGAAGAGCAGTACTTC. Its translation is CASSVSAGTSGEEQYF.

V gene TRBV5-6 combines with J gene TRBJ2-1; weak D call: TRBD1 (5 bases). Germline CDR1 reads SGHDT; CDR2 reads YYEEEE. The CDR3 runs to 17 residues. V lost 4 bases and J 8 bases, leaving 25 bases between the germline ends. DNA for the CDR3: TGTGCCAGCAGCCGTTATACTGCGGAAGGCAGGGCCTATGAGCAGTTCTTC. It codes for CASSRYTAEGRAYEQFF.

This clone was counted a few times. V and J are TRBV29-1 and TRBJ1-5; D might be TRBD1 (5 bases). V was trimmed by 8 bases and J by 4 bases, leaving 15 bases between them. In germline, CDR1 is SQVTM, CDR2 ANQGSEA. The CDR3 contains 13 residues. CDR3 nucleotides: TGCAGCTATTCTGGGGGGGTTAATCAGCCCCAGCATTTT. Translating it yields CSYSGGVNQPQHF. The full variable domain, rest sourced from reference TRBV29-1 and TRBJ1-5, is SAVISQKPSRDICQRGTSLTIQCQVDSQVTMMFWYRQQPGQSLTLIATANQGSEATYESGFVIDKFPISRPNLTFSTLTVSNMSPEDSSIYLCSYSGGVNQPQHFGDGTRLSIL.